These 27 T cell receptor beta chains share one sample of origin, sequenced in a study of cytomegalovirus exposure and HLA in healthy donors. The PCR employed 60 Vbeta primers together with 13 Jbeta primers. TCRdb keeps only in-frame clones here, not all; method: immunoSEQ multiplex PCR. The sample holds around 85,000 clones, approximately 75% seen once. Sequencing input: PBMCs. These receptors were collected from a man between 60 and 75 years old in good health and CMV-seronegative.

The V and J genes are TRBV10-1 and TRBJ2-1; 7 bases agree with TRBD1. CDR3 length equals 15 residues. The germline CDR1 and CDR2 sequences are WNHNN and SYGVQD (reference sequence). V was pared by 4 bases and J by 9 bases, with 12 bases of the junction left unmatched. The CDR3 protein is CASSVGQQGDGEQFF. The DNA of the CDR3 is TGCGCCAGCAGTGTGGGGCAGCAGGGGGATGGTGAGCAGTTCTTC.

The chain combines TRBV30 with TRBJ2-6; 8 nucleotides line up with TRBD2. Germline V gene lookup returns CDR1 GTSNPN and CDR2 SVGIG (reference sequence). J was trimmed by 0 bases and V by 5 bases; bases with no gene match: 9. This CDR3 region has 17 residues. In nucleotides, the CDR3 is TGTGCCTGGCGGGGGCGGGGGGCCCTCTCTGGGGCCAACGTCCTGACTTTC. Residues: CAWRGRGALSGANVLTF.

This rearrangement joins TRBV5-1 to TRBJ2-1; a weak D match, TRBD2 (7 bases). The CDR3 contains 16 residues. Germline V CDR1 and CDR2: SGHRS, YFSETQ. Trimming took off 4 bases at V and 0 bases at J, with 14 bases between the two ends. The chain's CDR3 is CASSHREGSSYNEQFF. The CDR3 DNA is TGCGCCAGCAGCCACAGGGAGGGGAGCTCCTACAATGAGCAGTTCTTC. The whole variable domain, remainder taken from reference TRBV5-1 and TRBJ2-1, is KAGVTQTPRYLIKTRGQQVTLSCSPISGHRSVSWYQQTPGQGLQFLFEYFSETQRNKGNFPGRFSGRQFSNSRSEMNVSTLELGDSALYLCASSHREGSSYNEQFFGPGTRLTVL.

V and J are TRBV28 and TRBJ2-7, with 10 bases fitting TRBD1. The CDR3 consists of 14 residues. J gave up 4 bases and V 7 bases, and 7 bases lay outside the gene matches. The germline V gene encodes CDR1 MDHEN and CDR2 SYDVKM. CDR3 coding DNA: TGTGCCAGCACCTTCCCGGGACAGGGGTACGAGCAGTACTTC. This translates into CASTFPGQGYEQYF.

The genes are TRBV6-1 and TRBJ1-2; D is perhaps TRBD1 (5 bases). The V gene lost 1 base and the J gene lost 0 bases, with 9 bases spanning the gap. In germline, CDR1 is MNHNS, CDR2 SASEGT. The CDR3 is 15 residues long. CDR3 sequence (DNA): TGTGCCAGCAGTGAAGTGGGGGGGTCTAACTATGGCTACACCTTC. Translating gives CASSEVGGSNYGYTF.

The gene calls are TRBV5-1 and TRBJ2-7; D might be TRBD2 (6 bases). Trimming shortened V by 0 bases and J by 0 bases, and 10 bases separated the two germline ends. Germline-derived CDR1 and CDR2 are SGHRS and YFSETQ. The CDR3 has 15 residues. The CDR3 sequence: CASSLGGGTSYEQYF. CDR3 coding DNA: TGCGCCAGCAGCTTGGGGGGAGGCACCTCCTACGAGCAGTACTTC.

The V gene is TRBV6-1, the J gene TRBJ1-2; D gene uncertain. V was trimmed by 2 bases and J by 2 bases, leaving 9 bases between them. CDR1 is MNHNS, CDR2 SASEGT, per germline. The CDR3 runs 14 residues. CDR3 sequence (DNA): TGTGCCAGCAGTGAAACCGAGCCGAACTATGGCTACACCTTC. It translates to CASSETEPNYGYTF.

This clone was detected once. V and J are TRBV9 and TRBJ1-1; possibly TRBD1 for D (6 bases). The CDR3 sequence is 16 residues long. Germline V gene lookup returns CDR1 SGDLS and CDR2 YYNGEE. The V gene lost 4 bases and the J gene lost 1 base, with 17 bases spanning the gap. In DNA, the CDR3 is TGTGCCAGCAGCCCCGCTTCCGGGACAACGAACACTGAAGCTTTCTTT. Residues: CASSPASGTTNTEAFF.

The chain is built from TRBV6-5 and TRBJ1-2; possibly TRBD1 for D (6 bases). Trimming left V 0 bases short and J 2 bases short, with 10 bases between. The CDR3 extends over 15 amino acids. Germline CDR1 reads MNHEY; CDR2 reads SVGAGI. CDR3 nucleotide sequence: TGTGCCAGCAGTTACTCTCAGGGGAGAAACTATGGCTACACCTTC. It encodes CASSYSQGRNYGYTF.

The CDR3 sequence: CASSIGSVRGAFSYEQYF. The CDR3 bases are TGTGCCAGTAGTATTGGCTCGGTGCGGGGGGCTTTCTCCTACGAGCAGTACTTC. The genes are TRBV19 and TRBJ2-7; 8 bases are shared with TRBD2. With 3 bases clipped from V and 0 bases from J, the junction kept 13 bases outside the gene matches. Looked up from germline, CDR1 is LNHDA and CDR2 is SQIVND (reference sequence). The CDR3 runs 18 residues.

V and J are TRBV27 and TRBJ2-6; no clear D. Germline assignment: CDR1 MNHEY and CDR2 SMNVEV (reference sequence). V was cut by 2 bases and J by 4 bases, with 9 bases left in between. This CDR3 is built from 15 residues. CDR3 DNA: TGTGCCAGCAGTTTAAGAGCTTCCGGGGCCAACGTCCTGACTTTC. This encodes CASSLRASGANVLTF.

This rearrangement joins TRBV6-1 to TRBJ1-3; the D is unclear. This CDR3 is 15 amino acids long. Germline V gene lookup returns CDR1 MNHNS and CDR2 SASEGT. V lost 1 base to trimming and J lost 2 bases, with 9 bases between them. This CDR3 is CASSEDREPGNTIYF. The CDR3 DNA is TGTGCCAGCAGTGAAGATAGGGAGCCTGGAAACACCATATATTTT.

The chain combines TRBV6-1 with TRBJ2-7, with a possible D match to TRBD2 (5 bases). V shed 6 bases and J shed 3 bases, with 15 bases lying between them. This CDR3 has 14 amino acids. CDR1 MNHNS and CDR2 SASEGT come from the germline V gene. In nucleotides, the CDR3 is TGTGCCAGCAGCCGCGGGCGGACGTACTACGAGCAGTACTTC. It yields the protein CASSRGRTYYEQYF.

The chain is built from TRBV2 and TRBJ2-3; TRBD2 matches 14 bases. Germline V gives CDR1 SNHLY, CDR2 FYNNEI. V was pared by 6 bases and J by 4 bases, with 9 bases of the junction left unmatched. The CDR3 sequence is 17 residues long. CDR3 coding DNA: TGTGCCAGCAGCGTTTTCGGGACTAGCGGGGGATCAGATACGCAGTATTTT. Protein: CASSVFGTSGGSDTQYF.

This chain links TRBV15 with TRBJ1-2; TRBD1 agrees at 8 bases. The CDR3 totals 16 residues. CDR1 LNHNV and CDR2 YYDKDF come from the germline V gene (reference sequence). J gave up 7 bases and V 5 bases, and 15 bases lay outside the gene matches. The CDR3: CATSPPRQGRMIGYTF. Written as DNA, the CDR3 is TGTGCCACCAGCCCCCCCAGACAGGGGAGAATGATTGGCTACACCTTC. Full variable domain (rest looked up from reference TRBV15 and TRBJ1-2): DAMVIQNPRYQVTQFGKPVTLSCSQTLNHNVMYWYQQKSSQAPKLLFHYYDKDFNNEADTPDNFQSRRPNTSFCFLDIRSPGLGDTAMYLCATSPPRQGRMIGYTFGSGTRLTVV.

In its sample, this clone was seen once. This chain connects TRBV6-5 to TRBJ2-7; D may be TRBD2 (7 bases). Germline V gives CDR1 MNHEY, CDR2 SVGAGI. Trimming took 5 bases from V and 3 from J, leaving 17 bases between them. This CDR3 contains 15 residues. The CDR3 loop reads CASSPRGDYLYEQYF. For the CDR3, the DNA is TGTGCCAGCAGTCCGAGGGGGGACTACCTCTACGAGCAGTACTTC.

The V call is TRBV29-1, the J call TRBJ1-1, with 9 bases lining up with TRBD1. Losses at the gene ends were 8 bases for V and 4 bases for J; bases not matched to a gene: 5. This CDR3 comprises 12 residues. The germline gives CDR1 SQVTM, CDR2 ANQGSEA. The CDR3 region is CSIDRGSTEAFF. The DNA of the CDR3 is TGCAGCATCGACAGGGGGTCCACTGAAGCTTTCTTT.

V and J are TRBV7-2 and TRBJ2-5, with TRBD2 identical over 11 bases. With V trimmed by 5 bases and J by 4 bases, 15 bases remained unmatched. There are 18 residues in the CDR3. Per the germline V gene, CDR1 is SGHTA and CDR2 is FQGNSA. Written as DNA, the CDR3 is TGTGCCAGCAGCCTGCCTAGCGGGGGGCCTGTCGGCAGAGAGACCCAGTACTTC. It yields the protein CASSLPSGGPVGRETQYF.

This clone has just one count. The DNA of the CDR3 is TGTGCCAGCAGCCCGGGACTTACAGATACGCAGTATTTT. This gives the protein CASSPGLTDTQYF. This sequence joins TRBV11-2 and TRBJ2-3, with D maybe TRBD2 (6 bases). This CDR3 has 13 amino acids. Germline-derived CDR1 and CDR2 are SGHAT and FQNNGV. Deletions cut 5 bases from V and 3 bases from J, with 9 bases between.

The CDR3 DNA sequence: TGTGCCAGCAGCTTTGCTAGCGGGGGTTACGAGCAGTACTTC. It encodes CASSFASGGYEQYF. The V and J genes are TRBV11-2 and TRBJ2-7; TRBD2 agrees at 10 bases. The CDR3 spans 14 residues. The ends lost 3 bases at V and 4 bases at J; junction bases unmatched: 3. CDR1 SGHAT and CDR2 FQNNGV come from the germline V gene.

In its sample, this clone was seen once. The rearrangement links TRBV5-1 to TRBJ2-7; 7 bases line up with TRBD1. V gave up 0 bases and J gave up 7 bases; unmatched junction bases: 10. Germline V gives CDR1 SGHRS, CDR2 YFSETQ. The CDR3 totals 15 residues. The CDR3 loop reads CASSLATGDLGEQYF. The CDR3 DNA follows: TGCGCCAGCAGCTTGGCAACAGGGGACCTTGGTGAGCAGTACTTC.

This clone was seen only a few times. V gene TRBV18 combines with J gene TRBJ1-4, with D possibly matching TRBD1 (6 bases). The CDR3 has 15 residues. V lost 3 bases and J lost 0, with 8 bases in between. Germline V lookup: CDR1 KGHSH, CDR2 LQKENI. CDR3 nucleotide sequence: TGTGCCAGCTCACCGGGACAAGCAACTAATGAAAAACTGTTTTTT. This codes for CASSPGQATNEKLFF.

This clone was detected a few times. The chain carries TRBV5-1 and TRBJ2-1; 11 nucleotides align to TRBD2. The germline CDR1 and CDR2 sequences are SGHRS and YFSETQ. CDR3 length equals 16 residues. The junction had 6 bases not matched to a gene; V was cut back by 0 bases and J by 7 bases. CDR3 residues: CASSLAVAGGPNEQFF. In DNA, the CDR3 is TGCGCCAGCAGCTTGGCGGTAGCGGGGGGGCCGAATGAGCAGTTCTTC.

The chain uses TRBV2 and TRBJ1-4, with 8 bases that match TRBD1. CDR1 and CDR2 (germline): SNHLY, FYNNEI. CDR3 length equals 15 residues. J gave up 7 bases and V 6 bases, and 10 bases lay outside the gene matches. Here the CDR3 reads CASRGQEKWGEKLFF. CDR3 nucleotide sequence: TGTGCCAGCAGGGGACAGGAGAAATGGGGTGAAAAACTGTTTTTT.

This chain uses TRBV5-1 with TRBJ2-3, with D perhaps TRBD1 (5 bases). CDR1 is SGHRS and CDR2 is YFSETQ in the germline V gene. The CDR3 totals 15 residues. V was trimmed by 7 bases and J by 3 bases, leaving 18 bases between them. CDR3 nucleotides: TGCGCCAGCGCCCCCCAGGTGGCAGGGACAGATACGCAGTATTTT. This sequence encodes CASAPQVAGTDTQYF.

The rearrangement uses TRBV7-2 and TRBJ1-6, with 8 bases identical to TRBD1. Germline V CDR1 and CDR2: SGHTA, FQGNSA. The CDR3 totals 15 residues. V trimming: 2 bases; J trimming: 11 bases; junction bases outside the gene matches: 8. The CDR3 bases are TGTGCCAGCAGCTTAAATCTCGCAGGGGGCACACCCCTCCACTTT. Its protein is CASSLNLAGGTPLHF.

CDR3 coding DNA: TGTGCCAGCAGCTTAAATCTTCAGGGGACCACCTTC. Protein product: CASSLNLQGTTF. V gene TRBV11-3 combines with J gene TRBJ1-2, with D possibly TRBD1 on 6 matching bases. V was trimmed by 2 bases and J by 13 bases, leaving 14 bases between them. From germline, CDR1 is SGHNT and CDR2 YENEEA. CDR3 length equals 12 residues.